A selection of T cell receptor beta chains follows, all from one sample in a study of beta chain features in type 1 diabetes. Measured with immunoSEQ multiplex PCR; TCRdb has only the in-frame clones, and not every one. Of around 300,000 clones in the sample, around 15% are singletons; the top ten hold more than 6.5%. Sequencing was performed on central memory CD4+ T cells from blood. The source is a man aged 25-45 years in good health. The CDR3 runs from the conserved cysteine through the conserved F or W. Fields, in order: clone size, D gene, V gene, J gene, CDR3 DNA, CDR3 protein. D genes are given only for firm matches. The listing skips clone size in some rows; elsewhere it reads once, few, many or a size class.

few	-	TRBV5-4	TRBJ2-5	TGTGCCAGCAGCCCCCTCGGGACTTCCTCAAGGGAGACCCAGTACTTC	CASSPLGTSSRETQYF
few	TRBD1	TRBV5-1	TRBJ2-3	TGCGCCAGCAGCCGGGACAGGGGCGGAACAGATACGCAGTATTTT	CASSRDRGGTDTQYF
-	-	TRBV30	TRBJ1-5	TGTGCCTGGAGTGTAGAACGGATTAATCAGCCCCAGCATTTT	CAWSVERINQPQHF
-	TRBD2	TRBV7-9	TRBJ2-5	TGTGCCAGCAGTTATAGCGGGGGGGCCGCCGAGACCCAGTACTTC	CASSYSGGAAETQYF
-	-	TRBV18	TRBJ2-3	TGTGCCAGCTCACCAACTCCCGGGGGCGGGGAACCAGATACGCAGTATTTT	CASSPTPGGGEPDTQYF
few	-	TRBV6-1	TRBJ2-3	TGTGCCAGCAGTGAAGCGCGAGGCGGGACAGATACGCAGTATTTT	CASSEARGGTDTQYF
few	-	TRBV7-2	TRBJ2-1	TGTGCCAGCAGCTCCGGTACCTACAATGAGCAGTTCTTC	CASSSGTYNEQFF
few	-	TRBV5-1	TRBJ1-2	TGCGCCAGCACCAAGGCCGGCCGGGCGGACGGCTACACCTTC	CASTKAGRADGYTF
few	TRBD2	TRBV7-2	TRBJ2-5	TGTGCCAGCAGCCGGGCTAGCGGGTTTCAAGAGACCCAGTACTTC	CASSRASGFQETQYF
few	TRBD1	TRBV5-1	TRBJ2-1	TGCGCCAGCAGTAGAAAGGGACAGGGGTCCTACAATGAGCAGTTCTTC	CASSRKGQGSYNEQFF
-	-	TRBV4-2	TRBJ2-6	TGTGCCAGCAGCCAAGTACCGGGGGGCGGTGGGGCCAACGTCCTGACTTTC	CASSQVPGGGGANVLTF
-	TRBD1	TRBV7-9	TRBJ1-1	TGTGCCAGCAGCCCGCGGGACAGGGTCCCTGAAGCTTTCTTT	CASSPRDRVPEAFF
-	TRBD2	TRBV4-3	TRBJ2-3	TGCGCCAGCAGCCAGAGCGGGGGGAACGCAGATACGCAGTATTTT	CASSQSGGNADTQYF
-	TRBD1	TRBV19	TRBJ2-3	TGTGCCAGTCGAGACAGGGGGGAAGATACGCAGTATTTT	CASRDRGEDTQYF
few	TRBD2	TRBV11-2	TRBJ2-2	TGTGCCAGCAGCTTAGAGGGGACTAGGTTCGGGGAGCTGTTTTTT	CASSLEGTRFGELFF
few	-	TRBV4-1	TRBJ1-5	TGCGCCAGCAGCCAAGAGGTAGGCGGTGTGGGGAACAATCAGCCCCAGCATTTT	CASSQEVGGVGNNQPQHF
-	-	TRBV4-1	TRBJ2-2	TGCGCCAGCAGCTTAGAGAGGGGCGGGGAGCTGTTTTTT	CASSLERGGELFF
-	TRBD1	TRBV27	TRBJ2-1	TGTGCCAGCAAGATTGGACAGGGGGCAATCAATGAGCAGTTCTTC	CASKIGQGAINEQFF
-	TRBD2	TRBV5-6	TRBJ2-5	TGTGCCAGCAGAGGGACTACTAGCGGGAGGGGGGAGACCCAGTACTTC	CASRGTTSGRGETQYF
-	-	TRBV7-6	TRBJ2-2	TGTGCCAGCAGCTCCAGGCTGGGCGGGGAGCTGTTTTTT	CASSSRLGGELFF
-	TRBD1	TRBV18	TRBJ1-6	TGTGCCAGCTCACCTCAGAGACCGGGACAGGGAACTTCACCCCTCCACTTT	CASSPQRPGQGTSPLHF
few	TRBD2	TRBV7-8	TRBJ2-1	TGTGCCAGCAGCTTAGCGCTCGGGGGGGAGCAGTTCTTC	CASSLALGGEQFF
-	-	TRBV18	TRBJ2-3	TGTGCCAGCTCACCGGGGGGTGGCACAGATACGCAGTATTTT	CASSPGGGTDTQYF
few	TRBD1	TRBV6-5	TRBJ1-1	TGTGCCAGCAGTTACTCGGGACAGGGAGGAGTAGCTTTCTTT	CASSYSGQGGVAFF
few	-	TRBV28	TRBJ2-2	TGTGCCAGCAGTCAGACCGGACGGACCGGGGAGCTGTTTTTT	CASSQTGRTGELFF
few	-	TRBV27	TRBJ1-5	TGTGCCAGCGCCCCCAGCGGGGCCCCAGTGACTCAGCCCCAGCATTTT	CASAPSGAPVTQPQHF
many	-	TRBV10-3	TRBJ2-3	TGTGCCATCTTGGGCTCCACTGGAGATACGCAGTATTTT	CAILGSTGDTQYF
-	-	TRBV6-6	TRBJ1-2	TGTGCCAGCAGTCTACCGGGGGCTGCCTATGGCTACACCTTC	CASSLPGAAYGYTF